Listed here is a single TCR beta chain. Only in-frame clones appear in the TCRdb table, and some are missing; sequencing was by immunoSEQ multiplex PCR. The sample lists 45,000 or so clones, about 88% occurring once. Germline V gene data show CDR1 as SGHNT and CDR2 as YYREEE (reference sequence). J was trimmed by 2 bases and V by 0 bases; bases with no gene match: 6. The CDR3 length is 17 residues. The sample's time point: pretreatment peripheral blood. These data belong to a study of PD-L1 blockade in urothelial cancer. The chain couples TRBV5-4 to TRBJ1-2; TRBD1 matches at 11 bases. The sample was PBMCs, taken around atezolizumab (anti-PD-L1) treatment. This receptor was obtained from a donor over 35 with urothelial cancer. CDR3 bases: TGTGCCAGCAGCTTGGGGCACGGACAGGGGGCGAACTATGGCTACACCTTC. Its protein product is CASSLGHGQGANYGYTF.